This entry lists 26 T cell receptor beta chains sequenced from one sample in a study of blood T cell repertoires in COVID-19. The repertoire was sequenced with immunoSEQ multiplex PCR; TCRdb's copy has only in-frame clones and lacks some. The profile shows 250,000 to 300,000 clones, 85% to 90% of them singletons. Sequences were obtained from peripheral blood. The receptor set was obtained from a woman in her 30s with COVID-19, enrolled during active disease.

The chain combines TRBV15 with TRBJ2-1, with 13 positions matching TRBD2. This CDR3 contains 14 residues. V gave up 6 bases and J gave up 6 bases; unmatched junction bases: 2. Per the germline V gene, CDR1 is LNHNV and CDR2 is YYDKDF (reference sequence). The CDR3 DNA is TGTGCCACCAGACTAGCGGGAGGGCCCAATGAGCAGTTCTTC. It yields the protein CATRLAGGPNEQFF.

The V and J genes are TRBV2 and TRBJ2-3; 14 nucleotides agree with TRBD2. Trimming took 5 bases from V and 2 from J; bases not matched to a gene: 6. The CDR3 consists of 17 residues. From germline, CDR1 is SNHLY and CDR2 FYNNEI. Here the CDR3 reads CASSRTSGRSDTDTQYF. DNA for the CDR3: TGTGCCAGCAGTCGGACTAGCGGGAGGAGTGACACAGATACGCAGTATTTT. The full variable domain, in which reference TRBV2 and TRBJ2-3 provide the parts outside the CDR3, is EPEVTQTPSHQVTQMGQEVILRCVPISNHLYFYWYRQILGQKVEFLVSFYNNEISEKSEIFDDQFSVERPDGSNFTLKIRSTKLEDSAMYFCASSRTSGRSDTDTQYFGPGTRLTVL.

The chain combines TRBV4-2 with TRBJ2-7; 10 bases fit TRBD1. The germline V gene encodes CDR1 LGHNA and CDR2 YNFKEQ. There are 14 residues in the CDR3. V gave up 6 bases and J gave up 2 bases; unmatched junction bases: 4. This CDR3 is CASRSGTGAYEQYF. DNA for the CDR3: TGTGCCAGCAGGAGCGGGACAGGGGCCTACGAGCAGTACTTC.

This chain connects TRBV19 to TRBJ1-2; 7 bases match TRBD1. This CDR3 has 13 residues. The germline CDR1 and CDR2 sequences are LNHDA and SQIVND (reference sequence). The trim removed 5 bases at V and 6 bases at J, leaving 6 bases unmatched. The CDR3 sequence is CASSYTGTDGYTF. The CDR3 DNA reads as TGTGCCAGTAGTTACACCGGGACAGATGGCTACACCTTC.

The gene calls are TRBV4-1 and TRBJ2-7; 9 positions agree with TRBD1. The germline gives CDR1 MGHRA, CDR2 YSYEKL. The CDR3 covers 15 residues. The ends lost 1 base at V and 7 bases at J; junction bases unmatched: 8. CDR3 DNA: TGCGCCAGCAGCCAAGGGGGGACAGGGTTATCGGAGCAGTACTTC. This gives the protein CASSQGGTGLSEQYF.

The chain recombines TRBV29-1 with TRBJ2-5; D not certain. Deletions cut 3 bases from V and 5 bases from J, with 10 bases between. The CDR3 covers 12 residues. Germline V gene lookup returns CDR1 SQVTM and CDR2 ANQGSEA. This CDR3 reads CSVEERIETQYF. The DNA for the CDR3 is TGCAGCGTTGAGGAGAGAATCGAGACCCAGTACTTC.

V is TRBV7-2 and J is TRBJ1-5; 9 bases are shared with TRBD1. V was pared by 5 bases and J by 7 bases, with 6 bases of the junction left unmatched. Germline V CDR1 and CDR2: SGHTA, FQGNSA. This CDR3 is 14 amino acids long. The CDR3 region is CASSRGQGWQPQHF. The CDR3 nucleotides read TGTGCCAGCAGCCGTGGACAGGGGTGGCAGCCCCAGCATTTT.

CDR3 DNA sequence: TGTGCCAGCAGCCCACTTGGGACAGGGGGCGAGACCCAGTACTTC. Protein: CASSPLGTGGETQYF. The chain employs TRBV7-9 and TRBJ2-5; TRBD1 matches 12 bases. The germline CDR1 and CDR2 sequences are SEHNR and FQNEAQ (reference sequence). V was pared by 5 bases and J by 5 bases, with 6 bases of the junction left unmatched. This CDR3 has 15 residues.

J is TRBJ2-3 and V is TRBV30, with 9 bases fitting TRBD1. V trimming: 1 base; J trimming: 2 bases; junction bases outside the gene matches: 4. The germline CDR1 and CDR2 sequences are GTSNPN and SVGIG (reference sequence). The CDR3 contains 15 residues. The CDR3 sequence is CAWSGGQGSTDTQYF. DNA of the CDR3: TGTGCCTGGAGTGGGGGACAGGGATCCACAGATACGCAGTATTTT.

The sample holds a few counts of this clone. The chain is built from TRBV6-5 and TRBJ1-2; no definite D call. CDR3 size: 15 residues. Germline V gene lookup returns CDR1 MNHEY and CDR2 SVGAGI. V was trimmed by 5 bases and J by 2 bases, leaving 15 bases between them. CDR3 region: CASSRMGATNYGYTF. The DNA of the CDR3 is TGTGCCAGCAGTCGGATGGGAGCCACGAACTATGGCTACACCTTC.

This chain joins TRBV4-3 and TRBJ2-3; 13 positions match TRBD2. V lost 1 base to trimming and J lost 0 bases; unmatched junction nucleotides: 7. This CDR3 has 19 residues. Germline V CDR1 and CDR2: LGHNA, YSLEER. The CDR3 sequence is CASSQGGGLAGISTDTQYF. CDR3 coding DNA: TGCGCCAGCAGCCAAGGAGGGGGACTAGCGGGAATTAGCACAGATACGCAGTATTTT.

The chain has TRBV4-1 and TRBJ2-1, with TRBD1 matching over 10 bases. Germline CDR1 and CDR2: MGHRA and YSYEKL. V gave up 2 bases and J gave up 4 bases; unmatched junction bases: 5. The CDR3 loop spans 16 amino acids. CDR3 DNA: TGCGCCAGCAGCCAAAGGGACAGGGGTCGGTACAATGAGCAGTTCTTC. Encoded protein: CASSQRDRGRYNEQFF.

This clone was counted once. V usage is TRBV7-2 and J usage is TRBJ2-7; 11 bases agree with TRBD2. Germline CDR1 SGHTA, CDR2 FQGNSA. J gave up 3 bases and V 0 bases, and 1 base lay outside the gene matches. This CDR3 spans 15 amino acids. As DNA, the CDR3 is TGTGCCAGCAGCTTAGCCACTAGCGGGAGCTACGAGCAGTACTTC. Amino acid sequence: CASSLATSGSYEQYF.

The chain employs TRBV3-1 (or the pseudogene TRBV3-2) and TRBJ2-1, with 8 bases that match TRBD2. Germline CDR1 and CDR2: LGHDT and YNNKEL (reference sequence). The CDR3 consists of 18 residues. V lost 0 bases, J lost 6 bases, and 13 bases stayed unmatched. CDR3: CASSQDEAGTSMPNEQFF. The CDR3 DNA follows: TGTGCCAGCAGCCAAGATGAGGCAGGGACTAGTATGCCCAATGAGCAGTTCTTC.

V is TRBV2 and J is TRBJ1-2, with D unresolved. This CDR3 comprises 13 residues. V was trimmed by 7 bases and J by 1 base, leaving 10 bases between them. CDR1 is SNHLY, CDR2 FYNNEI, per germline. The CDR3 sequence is CASTKESNYGYTF. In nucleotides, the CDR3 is TGTGCCAGCACCAAGGAGAGTAACTATGGCTACACCTTC. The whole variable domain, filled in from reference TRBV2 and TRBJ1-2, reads EPEVTQTPSHQVTQMGQEVILRCVPISNHLYFYWYRQILGQKVEFLVSFYNNEISEKSEIFDDQFSVERPDGSNFTLKIRSTKLEDSAMYFCASTKESNYGYTFGSGTRLTVV.

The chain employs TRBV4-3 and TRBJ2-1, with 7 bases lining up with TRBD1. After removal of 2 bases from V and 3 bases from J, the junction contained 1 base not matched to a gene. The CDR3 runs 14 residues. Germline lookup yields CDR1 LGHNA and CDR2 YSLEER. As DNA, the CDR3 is TGCGCCAGCAGCCAAAGGGACAGCTACAATGAGCAGTTCTTC. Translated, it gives CASSQRDSYNEQFF.

CDR3 DNA: TGTGCCAGCTCACAAAATACAGGAAACACTGAAGCTTTCTTT. This encodes CASSQNTGNTEAFF. The rearrangement joins TRBV18 to TRBJ1-1; possible D gene TRBD1, 5 bases. The CDR3 runs 14 residues. The germline gives CDR1 KGHSH, CDR2 LQKENI. V lost 4 bases and J lost 2, with 11 bases in between.

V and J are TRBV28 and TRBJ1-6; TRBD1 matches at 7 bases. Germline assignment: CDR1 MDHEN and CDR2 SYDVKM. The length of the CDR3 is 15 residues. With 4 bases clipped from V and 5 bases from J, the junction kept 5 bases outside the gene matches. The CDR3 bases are TGTGCCAGCAGTTCCCCGGGACAGAATAATTCACCCCTCCACTTT. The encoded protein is CASSSPGQNNSPLHF.

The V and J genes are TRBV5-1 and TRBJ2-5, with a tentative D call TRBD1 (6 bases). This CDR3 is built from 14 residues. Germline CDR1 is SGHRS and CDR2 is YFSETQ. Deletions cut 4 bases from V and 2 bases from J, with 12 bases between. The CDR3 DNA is TGCGCCAGCAGCGAAGACAGGCTACAAGAGACCCAGTACTTC. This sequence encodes CASSEDRLQETQYF.

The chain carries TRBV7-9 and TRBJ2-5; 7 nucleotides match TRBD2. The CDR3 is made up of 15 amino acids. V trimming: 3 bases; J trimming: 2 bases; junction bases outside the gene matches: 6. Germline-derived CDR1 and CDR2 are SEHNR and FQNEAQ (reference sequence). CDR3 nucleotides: TGTGCCAGCAGCTTGGGGGGGACTGGGCAAGAGACCCAGTACTTC. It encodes CASSLGGTGQETQYF.

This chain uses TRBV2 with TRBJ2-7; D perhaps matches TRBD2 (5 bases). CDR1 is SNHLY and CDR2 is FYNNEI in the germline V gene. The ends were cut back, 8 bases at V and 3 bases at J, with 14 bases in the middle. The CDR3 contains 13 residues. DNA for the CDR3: TGTGCCAGCTCACCTCAGGAGGTCTACGAGCAGTACTTC. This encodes CASSPQEVYEQYF.

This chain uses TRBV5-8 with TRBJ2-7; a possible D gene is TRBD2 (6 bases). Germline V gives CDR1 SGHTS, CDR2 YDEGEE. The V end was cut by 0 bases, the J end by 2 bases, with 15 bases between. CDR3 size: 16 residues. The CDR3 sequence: CASSLAGTPYPYEQYF. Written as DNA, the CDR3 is TGTGCCAGCAGCTTGGCCGGGACTCCATACCCCTACGAGCAGTACTTC.

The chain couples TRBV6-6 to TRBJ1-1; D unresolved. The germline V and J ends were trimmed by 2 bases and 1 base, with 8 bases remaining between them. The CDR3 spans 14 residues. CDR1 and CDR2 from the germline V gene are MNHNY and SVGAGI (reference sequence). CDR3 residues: CASSYGSGNTEAFF. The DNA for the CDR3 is TGTGCCAGCAGTTACGGTTCAGGGAACACTGAAGCTTTCTTT.

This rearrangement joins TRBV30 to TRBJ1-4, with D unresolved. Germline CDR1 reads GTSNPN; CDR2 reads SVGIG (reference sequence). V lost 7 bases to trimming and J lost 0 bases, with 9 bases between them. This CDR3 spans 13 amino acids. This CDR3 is CAFNRATNEKLFF. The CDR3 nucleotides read TGTGCCTTCAACCGAGCAACTAATGAAAAACTGTTTTTT.

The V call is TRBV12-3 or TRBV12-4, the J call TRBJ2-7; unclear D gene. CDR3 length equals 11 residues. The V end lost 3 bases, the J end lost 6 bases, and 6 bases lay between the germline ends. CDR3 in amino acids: CASSFTGEQYF. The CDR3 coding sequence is TGTGCCAGCAGTTTTACGGGCGAGCAGTACTTC.

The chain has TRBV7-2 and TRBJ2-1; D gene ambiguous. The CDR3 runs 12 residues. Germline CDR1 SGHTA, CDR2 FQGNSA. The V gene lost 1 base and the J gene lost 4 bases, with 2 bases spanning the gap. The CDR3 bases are TGTGCCAGCAGCTTAGTATACAATGAGCAGTTCTTC. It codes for CASSLVYNEQFF.